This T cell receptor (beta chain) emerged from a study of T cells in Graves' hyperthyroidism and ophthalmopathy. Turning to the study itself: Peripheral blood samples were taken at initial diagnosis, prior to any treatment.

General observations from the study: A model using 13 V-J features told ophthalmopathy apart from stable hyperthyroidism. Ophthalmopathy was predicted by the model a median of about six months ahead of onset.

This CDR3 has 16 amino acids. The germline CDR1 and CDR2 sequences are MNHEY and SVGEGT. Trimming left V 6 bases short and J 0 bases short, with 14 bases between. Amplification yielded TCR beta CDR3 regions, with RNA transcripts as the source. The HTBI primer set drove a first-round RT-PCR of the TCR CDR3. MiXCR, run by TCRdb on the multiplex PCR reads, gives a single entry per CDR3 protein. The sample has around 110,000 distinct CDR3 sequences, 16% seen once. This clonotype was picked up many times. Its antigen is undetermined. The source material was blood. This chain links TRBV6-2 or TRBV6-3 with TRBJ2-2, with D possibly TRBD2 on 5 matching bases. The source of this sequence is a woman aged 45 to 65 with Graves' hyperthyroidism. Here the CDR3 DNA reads TGTGCCAGCAGCAGACTAACCAATGCGAACACCGGGGAGCTGTTTTTT. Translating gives CASSRLTNANTGELFF.